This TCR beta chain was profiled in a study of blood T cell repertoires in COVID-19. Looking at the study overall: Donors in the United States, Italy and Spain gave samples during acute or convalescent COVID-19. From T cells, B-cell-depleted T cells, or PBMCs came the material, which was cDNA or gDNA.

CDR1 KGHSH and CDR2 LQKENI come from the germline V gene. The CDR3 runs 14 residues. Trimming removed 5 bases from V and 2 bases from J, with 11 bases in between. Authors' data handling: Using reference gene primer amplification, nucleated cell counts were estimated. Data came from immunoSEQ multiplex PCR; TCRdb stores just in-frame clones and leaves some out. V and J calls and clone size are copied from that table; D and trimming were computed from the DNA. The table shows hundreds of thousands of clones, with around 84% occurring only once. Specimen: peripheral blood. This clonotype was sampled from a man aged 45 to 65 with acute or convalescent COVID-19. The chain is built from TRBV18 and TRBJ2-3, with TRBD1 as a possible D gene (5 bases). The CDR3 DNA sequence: TGTGCCAGCTCAGGGCAGGGTCTCACAGATACGCAGTATTTT. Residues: CASSGQGLTDTQYF.